This TCR beta chain was profiled in a study of radiotherapy plus CTLA-4 blockade in lung cancer. The wider study: The study recorded objective responses in roughly 18% of patients and disease control in 25% to 35%. Study-wide findings and caveats: Early blood T cell clone changes and increased post-radiation serum interferon-beta were reportedly the strongest response predictors. Among blood TCR repertoires after radiotherapy plus ipilimumab, tumor-derived clones expanded.

Germline values: CDR1 DFQATT, CDR2 SNEGSKA (reference sequence). Trimming left V 0 bases short and J 1 base short, with 0 bases between. There are 11 residues in the CDR3. Only in-frame clones appear in the TCRdb table, and some are missing; sequencing was by immunoSEQ multiplex PCR. The sample records tens of thousands of clones, around 73% being singletons. Chemo-refractory metastatic non-small-cell lung cancer patients underwent focal radiation alongside CTLA-4 blockade with ipilimumab. Worth noting for this clone: Its target is not known.

Specimen: peripheral blood, collected from a patient treated with radiotherapy plus ipilimumab. The clonotype originates from a human donor with non-small cell lung cancer who had stable disease on radiotherapy plus ipilimumab. The chain recombines TRBV20-1 with TRBJ1-1; D is undetermined. In DNA form, the CDR3 reads TGCAGTGCTAGAGAGAACACTGAAGCTTTCTTT. Translating gives CSARENTEAFF.